A single T cell receptor beta chain is shown here with its context. This sample was included in a study of CD8 T cells in Susac syndrome. V lost 6 bases to trimming and J lost 3 bases; unmatched junction nucleotides: 12. The V gene's germline CDR1 is SQVTM and CDR2 ANQGSEA. This CDR3 is 15 amino acids long. With random hexamers, roughly 0.5 to 1 ug RNA was reverse transcribed. TCRdb fed the immunoSEQ multiplex PCR reads into MiXCR, producing one record per CDR3 protein. The data contain some 150,000 distinct CDR3 sequences, roughly 95% of them singletons. This clonotype originated in a human donor with multiple sclerosis. The chain combines TRBV29-1 with TRBJ2-3, with TRBD2 matching 7 bases. Sequenced material: CD8+ T cells from PBMCs. CDR3: CSVLREDVRTDTQYF. The CDR3 DNA reads as TGCAGCGTGCTACGGGAGGACGTTCGTACAGATACGCAGTATTTT.